This TCR beta chain was profiled in a study of blood T cell repertoires in COVID-19. Study context: The United States, Italy and Spain were the sources of the acute and convalescent COVID-19 samples. Sources were T cells, B-cell-depleted T cells, or PBMCs; the material itself was cDNA or gDNA.

Authors' data handling: Reference gene primer amplification in the assay estimated nucleated cell counts. Clones were read by immunoSEQ multiplex PCR, and TCRdb kept only the in-frame ones, dropping some. The V and J calls and the clone size are those of that table, but D and trimming were determined from the DNA. The sample lists tens of thousands of clones, 84% occurring once. Germline V gene data show CDR1 as SEHNR and CDR2 as FQNEAQ (reference sequence). The length of the CDR3 is 15 residues. The junction had 1 base not matched to a gene; V was cut back by 3 bases and J by 2 bases. Sequencing was carried out using peripheral blood. The clonotype was recovered from a man aged 55 to 70 with acute or convalescent COVID-19. J is TRBJ1-6 and V is TRBV7-9; TRBD1 matches 7 bases. The CDR3, as DNA: TGTGCCAGCAGCTTGCAGGGGGCCTATAATTCACCCCTCCACTTT. Translated: CASSLQGAYNSPLHF. The full variable domain, in which reference TRBV7-9 and TRBJ1-6 provide the parts outside the CDR3, is DTGVSQNPRHKITKRGQNVTFRCDPISEHNRLYWYRQTLGQGPEFLTYFQNEAQLEKSRLLSDRFSAERPKGSFSTLEIQRTEQGDSAMYLCASSLQGAYNSPLHFGNGTRLTVT.